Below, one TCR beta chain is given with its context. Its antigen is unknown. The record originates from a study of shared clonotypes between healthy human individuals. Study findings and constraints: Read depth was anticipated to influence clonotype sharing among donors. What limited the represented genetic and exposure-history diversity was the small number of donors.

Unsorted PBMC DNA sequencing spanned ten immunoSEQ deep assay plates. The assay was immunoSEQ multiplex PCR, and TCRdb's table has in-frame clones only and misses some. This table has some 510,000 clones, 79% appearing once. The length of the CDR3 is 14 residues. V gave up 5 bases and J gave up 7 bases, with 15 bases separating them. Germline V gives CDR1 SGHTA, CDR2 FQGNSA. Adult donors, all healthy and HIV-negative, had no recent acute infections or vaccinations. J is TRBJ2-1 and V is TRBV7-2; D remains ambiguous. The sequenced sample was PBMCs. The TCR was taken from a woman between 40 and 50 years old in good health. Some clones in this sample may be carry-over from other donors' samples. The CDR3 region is CASSKVSGRNEQFF. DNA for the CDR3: TGTGCCAGCAGCAAAGTTTCGGGTAGGAATGAGCAGTTCTTC.